This record concerns one TCR beta chain sequence. PCR was performed using 60 Vbeta and 13 Jbeta primers. Assay: immunoSEQ multiplex PCR; the TCRdb copy retains only in-frame clones and omits some. This table lists around 44,000 clones. This entry is derived from a study of cytomegalovirus exposure and HLA in healthy donors. This sequence originates from a male donor in good health and CMV-seropositive. The specimen was PBMCs.

CDR3 nucleotide sequence: TGCGCCAGCAGCCCCGGGGGATTCGGGAACACTGAAGCTTTCTTT. Amino acids: CASSPGGFGNTEAFF. V and J are TRBV4-1 and TRBJ1-1; D is possibly TRBD1 (5 bases). The germline gives CDR1 MGHRA, CDR2 YSYEKL. This CDR3 region has 15 residues. The V end lost 4 bases, the J end lost 1 base, and 13 bases lay between the germline ends.